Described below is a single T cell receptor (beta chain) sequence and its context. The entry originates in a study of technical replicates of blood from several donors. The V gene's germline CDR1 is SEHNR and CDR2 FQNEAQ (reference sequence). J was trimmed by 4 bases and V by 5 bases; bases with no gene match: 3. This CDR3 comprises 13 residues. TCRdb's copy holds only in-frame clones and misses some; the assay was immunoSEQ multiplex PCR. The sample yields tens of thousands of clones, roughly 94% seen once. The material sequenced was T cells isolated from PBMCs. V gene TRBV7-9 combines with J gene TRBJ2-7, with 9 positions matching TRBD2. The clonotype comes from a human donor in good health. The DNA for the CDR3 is TGTGCCAGCAGCCAGGCGGGAGGGTACGAGCAGTACTTC. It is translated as CASSQAGGYEQYF.